Below are 26 T cell receptor beta chains sequenced from a single sample in a study of a mutant IDH1 vaccine in newly diagnosed glioma. The sample's time point: baseline, week 1 (first vaccination visit). Treatment noted: pre-vaccination baseline after standard-of-care therapy. Method: immunoSEQ multiplex PCR; TCRdb's copy keeps in-frame clones and lacks some. Of under 35,000 clones in the sample, roughly 80% were seen once. The material was PBMCs, obtained from a glioma patient treated with radiotherapy, temozolomide or both. The receptor source for this set is a man in his thirties or forties with glioma.

This clone showed up just once. The V and J genes are TRBV6-6 and TRBJ2-7; possible D gene TRBD2, 6 bases. CDR1 and CDR2 from the germline V gene are MNHNY and SVGAGI (reference sequence). Trimming took 10 bases from V and 3 from J, leaving 22 bases between them. The CDR3 is 15 amino acids. The CDR3 protein is CATTRGAGTLYEQYF. CDR3 nucleotides: TGTGCCACCACCCGGGGAGCGGGTACGCTCTACGAGCAGTACTTC.

The V and J genes are TRBV4-2 and TRBJ1-3; TRBD1 is a possible D gene (6 bases). Trimming left V 0 bases short and J 4 bases short, with 10 bases between. The CDR3 loop spans 15 amino acids. CDR1 is LGHNA and CDR2 is YNFKEQ in the germline V gene. CDR3 in amino acids: CASSQDPGVGNTIYF. As DNA, the CDR3 is TGTGCCAGCAGCCAAGACCCAGGGGTCGGAAACACCATATATTTT.

V gene TRBV5-6 combines with J gene TRBJ2-7; D gene unclear. CDR1 and CDR2 (germline): SGHDT, YYEEEE. This CDR3 comprises 16 residues. The germline V and J ends were trimmed by 4 bases and 5 bases, with 22 bases remaining between them. CDR3 protein: CASSGMRITTWDEQYF. The CDR3 DNA reads TGTGCCAGCAGCGGGATGAGGATCACAACATGGGACGAGCAGTACTTC.

The J gene is TRBJ2-7, the V gene TRBV5-6; D perhaps matches TRBD2 (6 bases). This CDR3 has 15 residues. The germline CDR1 and CDR2 sequences are SGHDT and YYEEEE. Trimming removed 4 bases from V and 4 bases from J, with 18 bases in between. The CDR3 protein is CASSTSLFGGYEQYF. The CDR3 DNA sequence: TGTGCCAGCAGCACATCCCTTTTTGGAGGGTACGAGCAGTACTTC. Supplemented by reference TRBV5-6 and TRBJ2-7, the full variable domain reads DAGVTQSPTHLIKTRGQQVTLRCSPKSGHDTVSWYQQALGQGPQFIFQYYEEEERQRGNFPDRFSGHQFPNYSSELNVNALLLGDSALYLCASSTSLFGGYEQYFGPGTRLTVT.

The table lists this clone with a count of one. DNA of the CDR3: TGCGCCAGCAGCCAAGATCGGGGAAGTAGCAATCAGCCCCAGCATTTT. Residues: CASSQDRGSSNQPQHF. This rearrangement joins TRBV4-3 to TRBJ1-5; D is unresolved. Trimming cost V 0 bases and J 0 bases, with 9 bases left between them. Germline CDR1 reads LGHNA; CDR2 reads YSLEER. The CDR3 extends over 16 amino acids.

The chain carries TRBV6-1 and TRBJ1-1; D may be TRBD1 (5 bases). Trimming took off 4 bases at V and 3 bases at J, with 12 bases between the two ends. Germline CDR1 and CDR2: MNHNS and SASEGT. The CDR3 is 14 amino acids. The CDR3 loop is CASSATTVHTEAFF. The CDR3 region has the DNA TGTGCCAGCAGTGCCACGACAGTTCACACTGAAGCTTTCTTT.

The rearrangement joins TRBV5-4 to TRBJ2-3, with D perhaps TRBD2 (6 bases). This CDR3 has 14 amino acids. Germline V gives CDR1 SGHNT, CDR2 YYREEE (reference sequence). V lost 6 bases to trimming and J lost 4 bases, with 15 bases between them. CDR3 region: CASNGGILSDTQYF. The CDR3 bases are TGTGCCAGCAATGGAGGGATCCTTTCAGATACGCAGTATTTT. Using reference TRBV5-4 and TRBJ2-3 for the parts outside the CDR3, the full variable domain is ETGVTQSPTHLIKTRGQQVTLRCSSQSGHNTVSWYQQALGQGPQFIFQYYREEENGRGNFPPRFSGLQFPNYSSELNVNALELDDSALYLCASNGGILSDTQYFGPGTRLTVL.

A remark on this clone: Relative to the germline gene, one junction end is altered; a read error may explain this. This chain links TRBV5-1 with TRBJ2-3; TRBD1 might be the D (5 bases). Per germline, CDR1 SGHRS and CDR2 YFSETQ. The CDR3 length is 15 residues. Here the CDR3 DNA reads TGCGTCAGCAGCCCAGGGTTCGTGGGCACAGATACGCAGTATTTT. This translates into CVSSPGFVGTDTQYF.

The rearrangement joins TRBV5-1 to TRBJ2-3; D may match TRBD1 or TRBD2 (6 bases each). Germline-derived CDR1 and CDR2 are SGHRS and YFSETQ. Trimming cost V 1 base and J 6 bases, with 12 bases left between them. The CDR3 extends over 14 amino acids. The CDR3 DNA is TGCGCCAGCAGCTTGTTGGGGGCGGGGGATACGCAGTATTTT. Protein: CASSLLGAGDTQYF.

The chain joins TRBV2 to TRBJ1-5; D gene unclear. Germline V CDR1 and CDR2: SNHLY, FYNNEI. V gave up 4 bases and J gave up 0 bases, with 7 bases separating them. This CDR3 spans 14 amino acids. CDR3 sequence (DNA): TGTGCCAGCAGTGGCCTATATAGCAATCAGCCCCAGCATTTT. Translating gives CASSGLYSNQPQHF.

The chain joins TRBV6-6 to TRBJ2-5, with D possibly matching TRBD2 (7 bases). V shed 2 bases and J shed 5 bases, with 15 bases lying between them. The CDR3 has 15 amino acids. The germline CDR1 and CDR2 sequences are MNHNY and SVGAGI (reference sequence). This CDR3 reads CASSYKGGPGETQYF. Written as DNA, the CDR3 is TGTGCCAGCAGTTACAAGGGGGGGCCGGGGGAGACCCAGTACTTC.

The chain links TRBV2 to TRBJ2-7; 9 bases are shared with TRBD1. After removal of 8 bases from V and 6 bases from J, the junction contained 8 bases not matched to a gene. This CDR3 contains 13 residues. Germline loops: CDR1 SNHLY, CDR2 FYNNEI. CDR3: CASSLTGGGEQYF. The CDR3, as DNA: TGTGCCAGCTCGCTCACAGGGGGCGGCGAGCAGTACTTC.

This chain uses TRBV13 with TRBJ2-3; possible D gene TRBD1, 6 bases. The CDR3 consists of 15 residues. Germline CDR1 PRHDT, CDR2 FYEKMQ (reference sequence). V gave up 3 bases and J gave up 3 bases, with 13 bases separating them. The CDR3 is CASSLGRGITDTQYF. CDR3 nucleotides: TGTGCCAGCAGCTTGGGCAGGGGAATAACAGATACGCAGTATTTT.

The chain has TRBV10-3 and TRBJ1-4; TRBD1 agrees at 8 bases. The CDR3 sequence is 15 residues long. Trimming cost V 3 bases and J 2 bases; bases outside gene matches: 2. Germline CDR1 is ENHRY and CDR2 is SYGVKD. As DNA, the CDR3 is TGTGCCATCAGTGACCGACAGGGGACTAATGAAAAACTGTTTTTT. Protein sequence: CAISDRQGTNEKLFF.

The J gene is TRBJ1-5, the V gene TRBV2, with 7 bases aligning to TRBD1. With V trimmed by 2 bases and J by 6 bases, 7 bases remained unmatched. The CDR3 is made up of 15 amino acids. Germline values: CDR1 SNHLY, CDR2 FYNNEI. CDR3 region: CASSELQGGTQPQHF. The CDR3 region has the DNA TGTGCCAGCAGTGAACTCCAGGGGGGAACTCAGCCCCAGCATTTT.

This clone was seen only once. The chain employs TRBV21-1 and TRBJ1-2; the table names TRBD1, a call not compared with the DNA. TRBV21-1 represents a pseudogene. CDR3 length equals 15 residues. CDR3 nucleotide sequence: TGTGCCAGCAGCAAAGCTAGGACAGCTAACTATGGCTACACCTTC. Translation: CASSKARTANYGYTF.

V is TRBV5-1 and J is TRBJ2-5; D is unresolved. V lost 0 bases, J lost 2 bases, and 5 bases lay in between. Germline V gene data show CDR1 as SGHRS and CDR2 as YFSETQ. The CDR3 is made up of 13 amino acids. DNA for the CDR3: TGCGCCAGCAGCTTGGACAGACAAGAGACCCAGTACTTC. Translated, it gives CASSLDRQETQYF. Combining the CDR3 with reference TRBV5-1 and TRBJ2-5 gives the whole variable domain KAGVTQTPRYLIKTRGQQVTLSCSPISGHRSVSWYQQTPGQGLQFLFEYFSETQRNKGNFPGRFSGRQFSNSRSEMNVSTLELGDSALYLCASSLDRQETQYFGPGTRLLVL.

The rearrangement uses TRBV6-5 and TRBJ2-2, with no clear D. With 4 bases removed from V and 4 bases from J, the gap between germline ends came to 7 bases. The CDR3 length is 13 residues. Germline V gives CDR1 MNHEY, CDR2 SVGAGI. CDR3 in amino acids: CASSFSLTGELFF. The CDR3 region has the DNA TGTGCCAGCAGTTTTAGTCTCACCGGGGAGCTGTTTTTT.

The chain carries TRBV28 and TRBJ1-1; no reliable D call. The germline gives CDR1 MDHEN, CDR2 SYDVKM. This CDR3 has 17 amino acids. V was pared by 2 bases and J by 3 bases, with 19 bases between. The CDR3 sequence is CASSLGVILRTDTEAFF. The CDR3 DNA is TGTGCCAGCAGTTTAGGAGTTATTTTGCGGACGGACACTGAAGCTTTCTTT.

This chain uses TRBV27 with TRBJ2-3; perhaps D is TRBD1 or TRBD2 (6 bases each). The germline V gene has CDR1 MNHEY and CDR2 SMNVEV (reference sequence). The V gene lost 4 bases and the J gene lost 5 bases, with 16 bases spanning the gap. The CDR3 runs to 15 residues. Written as DNA, the CDR3 is TGTGCCAGCAGTTATCGGGGGCTAGTAGAAGATACGCAGTATTTT. This sequence encodes CASSYRGLVEDTQYF.

The CDR3 loop reads CASSLRVLTTPSGELFF. CDR3 bases: TGCGCCAGCAGCTTGAGGGTCCTAACCACCCCCTCCGGGGAGCTGTTTTTT. V gene TRBV5-1 combines with J gene TRBJ2-2; unclear D gene. Trimming cost V 1 base and J 6 bases, with 19 bases left between them. Germline V lookup: CDR1 SGHRS, CDR2 YFSETQ. There are 17 residues in the CDR3.

The V gene is TRBV5-1, the J gene TRBJ2-7; either TRBD1 or TRBD2 may fit D (6 bases each). CDR1 and CDR2 from the germline V gene are SGHRS and YFSETQ. The CDR3 sequence is 16 residues long. The V end was cut by 4 bases, the J end by 1 base, with 18 bases between. The CDR3 coding sequence is TGCGCCAGCAGCCGGGGGCACAGAGAACTATCCTACGAGCAGTACTTC. Translated, it gives CASSRGHRELSYEQYF.

In this sample, this clone turned up a few times. The chain couples TRBV9 to TRBJ2-1; D is ambiguous. CDR3 size: 14 residues. Looked up from germline, CDR1 is SGDLS and CDR2 is YYNGEE. The V and J ends lost 2 bases and 8 bases respectively, with 14 bases between them. DNA for the CDR3: TGTGCCAGCAGCGTGGGATTTGACTTCGATGAGCAGTTCTTC. It yields the protein CASSVGFDFDEQFF.

The CDR3 loop is CACQHASTDTQYF. In DNA, the CDR3 is TGTGCCTGCCAGCACGCTAGCACAGATACGCAGTATTTT. This sequence joins TRBV30 and TRBJ2-3, with unresolved D. V was clipped by 6 bases and J by 0 bases, with 10 bases between them. Germline CDR1 is GTSNPN and CDR2 is SVGIG (reference sequence). CDR3 length: 13 amino acids.

The gene calls are TRBV6-6 and TRBJ1-3; TRBD1 might be the D (5 bases). CDR3 length equals 14 residues. The V and J ends lost 4 bases and 4 bases respectively, with 11 bases between them. Germline V lookup: CDR1 MNHNY, CDR2 SVGAGI (reference sequence). CDR3 in DNA: TGTGCCAGCAGTTCCGGGACGCAAGGAAACACCATATATTTT. Translating gives CASSSGTQGNTIYF.

This rearrangement joins TRBV30 to TRBJ1-5, with D hard to call. Germline assignment: CDR1 GTSNPN and CDR2 SVGIG (reference sequence). This CDR3 has 13 amino acids. Trimming took off 0 bases at V and 4 bases at J, with 7 bases between the two ends. CDR3 amino acids: CAWSVQGNQPQHF. CDR3 nucleotide sequence: TGTGCCTGGAGTGTACAAGGGAATCAGCCCCAGCATTTT.